These 22 T cell receptor beta chains share one sample of origin, sequenced in a study of technical replicates of blood from several donors. Only in-frame clones appear in the TCRdb table, and some are missing; sequencing was by immunoSEQ multiplex PCR. The table includes more than 65,000 clones, 75% to 90% detected once. The sample consisted of PBMCs. Receptors originate from a human donor in good health. Some clones in this sample may be carry-over from other donors' samples.

The sample holds one count of this clone. The chain is built from TRBV7-2 and TRBJ2-7, with D perhaps TRBD2 (7 bases). This CDR3 has 12 amino acids. V lost 3 bases to trimming and J lost 6 bases, with 9 bases between them. Germline V CDR1 and CDR2: SGHTA, FQGNSA. CDR3 sequence: CASSLRGGEQYF. In DNA, the CDR3 is TGTGCCAGCAGCTTGAGGGGGGGCGAGCAGTACTTC.

This sequence joins TRBV29-1 and TRBJ1-3, with D perhaps matching TRBD1 (6 bases). The CDR3 has 14 amino acids. Between the trimmed V and J ends, which lost 6 bases and 2 bases, there was a span of 14 bases. The germline V gene encodes CDR1 SQVTM and CDR2 ANQGSEA. CDR3 in DNA: TGCAGCGTGGGGTACAGGGCCCCTGGAAACACCATATATTTT. It yields the protein CSVGYRAPGNTIYF.

The chain carries TRBV11-3 and TRBJ1-1, with a possible D match to TRBD1 (5 bases). Germline assignment: CDR1 SGHNT and CDR2 YENEEA. V lost 5 bases and J 4 bases, leaving 23 bases between the germline ends. This CDR3 contains 17 residues. The CDR3 loop is CASSPRPVSTAGTEAFF. CDR3 nucleotide sequence: TGTGCCAGCAGCCCGAGACCGGTATCGACAGCGGGCACTGAAGCTTTCTTT. Full variable domain (outside the CDR3, taken from reference TRBV11-3 and TRBJ1-1): EAGVVQSPRYKIIEKKQPVAFWCNPISGHNTLYWYLQNLGQGPELLIRYENEEAVDDSQLPKDRFSAERLKGVDSTLKIQPAELGDSAVYLCASSPRPVSTAGTEAFFGQGTRLTVV.

In this sample, this clone turned up many times. This chain links TRBV29-1 with TRBJ1-2; D is possibly TRBD1 (5 bases). Germline assignment: CDR1 SQVTM and CDR2 ANQGSEA. V was clipped by 3 bases and J by 4 bases, with 12 bases between them. The CDR3 runs 13 residues. The DNA for the CDR3 is TGCAGCGTTGAGCAGGGAACGGGCTATGGCTACACCTTC. It translates to CSVEQGTGYGYTF.

The rearrangement uses TRBV11-1 and TRBJ2-1; no clear D. V was cut by 5 bases and J by 9 bases, with 20 bases left in between. The CDR3 length is 15 residues. CDR1 is SGHAT, CDR2 FQDESV, per germline (reference sequence). The CDR3 DNA sequence: TGTGCCAGCAGCCCCAGGTGGCCCTACCCCCCTGAGCAGTTCTTC. This encodes CASSPRWPYPPEQFF.

The gene calls are TRBV30 and TRBJ1-1; 8 bases are shared with TRBD1. This CDR3 region has 14 residues. V was pared by 4 bases and J by 5 bases, with 9 bases of the junction left unmatched. The germline gives CDR1 GTSNPN, CDR2 SVGIG (reference sequence). In DNA, the CDR3 is TGTGCCTGGACCGGACAGGGAGGAGGGACTGAAGCTTTCTTT. Protein: CAWTGQGGGTEAFF. The whole variable domain, filled in from reference TRBV30 and TRBJ1-1, reads SQTIHQWPATLVQPVGSPLSLECTVEGTSNPNLYWYRQAAGRGLQLLFYSVGIGQISSEVPQNLSASRPQDRQFILSSKKLLLSDSGFYLCAWTGQGGGTEAFFGQGTRLTVV.

CDR3 sequence (DNA): TGTGCCAGCAGCGCGGGACTAGCGGGGGGCCTAGCGGTGAATGAGCAGTTCTTC. This codes for CASSAGLAGGLAVNEQFF. The chain links TRBV5-6 to TRBJ2-1; 15 bases are a match to TRBD2. The V gene's germline CDR1 is SGHDT and CDR2 YYEEEE. Trimming removed 4 bases from V and 7 bases from J; junction bases left unmatched: 12. This CDR3 has 18 residues.

This chain uses TRBV16 with TRBJ1-4; D is possibly TRBD1 (5 bases). The germline V gene has CDR1 KGHSY and CDR2 FQNENV. The germline V and J ends were trimmed by 4 bases and 7 bases, with 16 bases remaining between them. The CDR3 is made up of 15 amino acids. CDR3 coding DNA: TGTGCCAGCAGCCCTGAAGACAGACGGAGTGAAAAACTGTTTTTT. As protein: CASSPEDRRSEKLFF.

This clone has only a few counts. The chain combines TRBV21-1 with TRBJ2-7; the table's D gene call, TRBD2, was not cross checked with the DNA. TRBV21-1 represents a pseudogene. The CDR3 contains 16 residues. CDR3 DNA: TGTGCCAGCAGCAACTCTAGCGGGAGTGGATTGGACGAGCAGTACTTC. This codes for CASSNSSGSGLDEQYF.

This chain links TRBV7-2 with TRBJ2-2; a possible D gene is TRBD1 (6 bases). Germline assignment: CDR1 SGHTA and CDR2 FQGNSA. Trimming stripped 0 bases from V and 7 bases from J, with 12 bases between. This CDR3 region has 15 residues. The CDR3 region has the DNA TGTGCCAGCAGCTTAGCGGTTGGGGGCGTCGGGGAGCTGTTTTTT. This gives the protein CASSLAVGGVGELFF.

This chain links TRBV18 with TRBJ2-3, with D maybe TRBD1 (5 bases). The ends were cut back, 3 bases at V and 2 bases at J, with 12 bases in the middle. Germline loops: CDR1 KGHSH, CDR2 LQKENI. The CDR3 runs 15 residues. The CDR3 region is CASSPGHHPTDTQYF. CDR3 sequence (DNA): TGTGCCAGCTCACCCGGACACCACCCCACAGATACGCAGTATTTT.

The chain uses TRBV6-5 and TRBJ2-5, with TRBD2 matching over 8 bases. This CDR3 spans 15 amino acids. Germline CDR1 reads MNHEY; CDR2 reads SVGAGI. V shed 2 bases and J 5 bases; nucleotides not matched to a gene: 7. This chain's CDR3 is CASSYPTRGGETQYF. CDR3 coding DNA: TGTGCCAGCAGTTACCCCACCCGGGGGGGGGAGACCCAGTACTTC.

This clone was detected a few times. V usage is TRBV4-1 and J usage is TRBJ2-7; D might be TRBD2 (6 bases). This CDR3 has 15 residues. The germline V and J ends were trimmed by 3 bases and 6 bases, with 18 bases remaining between them. Germline CDR1 reads MGHRA; CDR2 reads YSYEKL. CDR3 DNA: TGCGCCAGCAGCCAGGCCCCGGGAGCCCTCTCCGAGCAGTACTTC. This sequence encodes CASSQAPGALSEQYF.

The V call is TRBV2, the J call TRBJ2-3, with 7 bases lining up with TRBD2. CDR1 SNHLY and CDR2 FYNNEI come from the germline V gene. Losses at the gene ends were 6 bases for V and 2 bases for J; bases not matched to a gene: 5. CDR3 size: 14 residues. Here the CDR3 reads CASRDGLVTDTQYF. Written as DNA, the CDR3 is TGTGCCAGCAGGGATGGACTAGTCACAGATACGCAGTATTTT.

The chain has TRBV21-1 and TRBJ2-5; the DNA was not compared with TRBD2, the D call given in the table. TRBV21-1 is a documented pseudogene. There are 19 residues in the CDR3. The CDR3 DNA is TGTGCCAGCAGTCCCATATGTAGCGGGACCAGGTACATTCCGGAGACCCAGTACTTC. This sequence encodes CASSPICSGTRYIPETQYF.

This sequence joins TRBV5-6 and TRBJ2-5; 13 nucleotides agree with TRBD2. V shed 0 bases and J 2 bases; nucleotides not matched to a gene: 1. The CDR3 is 16 amino acids. Germline V gene data show CDR1 as SGHDT and CDR2 as YYEEEE. This CDR3 is CASSLVLAGGQETQYF. The DNA of the CDR3 is TGTGCCAGCAGCTTGGTACTAGCGGGGGGGCAAGAGACCCAGTACTTC.

The chain is built from TRBV19 and TRBJ1-3; a possible D gene is TRBD1 (6 bases). V lost 5 bases and J lost 0, with 14 bases in between. CDR3 length: 16 amino acids. Germline-derived CDR1 and CDR2 are LNHDA and SQIVND (reference sequence). CDR3 residues: CASSEGQLLSGNTIYF. CDR3 DNA: TGTGCCAGTAGTGAAGGACAGTTACTCTCTGGAAACACCATATATTTT.

V gene TRBV6-1 combines with J gene TRBJ1-2, with D maybe TRBD1 (6 bases). The CDR3 is 14 amino acids. CDR1 MNHNS and CDR2 SASEGT come from the germline V gene. V was shortened by 7 bases and J by 4 bases, with 16 bases between the two germline ends. This CDR3 is CASKDGGLSYGYTF. CDR3 sequence (DNA): TGTGCCAGCAAGGACGGGGGGCTGTCCTATGGCTACACCTTC.

The genes are TRBV7-8 and TRBJ2-2, with 9 bases identical to TRBD1. The length of the CDR3 is 16 residues. V lost 6 bases and J lost 6; bases outside the gene matches: 11. Looked up from germline, CDR1 is SGHVS and CDR2 is FQNEAQ. This CDR3 is CASRRTGGAGAGELFF. DNA of the CDR3: TGTGCCAGCAGACGTACAGGGGGCGCTGGGGCCGGGGAGCTGTTTTTT. Full variable domain (remainder filled in from reference TRBV7-8 and TRBJ2-2): GAGVSQSPRYKVAKRGQDVALRCDPISGHVSLFWYQQALGQGPEFLTYFQNEAQLDKSGLPSDRFFAERPEGSVSTLKIQRTQQEDSAVYLCASRRTGGAGAGELFFGEGSRLTVL.

This clone was recorded once. The gene calls are TRBV4-3 and TRBJ2-2; possibly TRBD1 for D (6 bases). With 0 bases removed from V and 3 bases from J, the gap between germline ends came to 11 bases. From germline, CDR1 is LGHNA and CDR2 YSLEER. The CDR3 runs to 16 residues. CDR3 sequence (DNA): TGCGCCAGCAGCCAAGATAGGGGGAGCGACACCGGGGAGCTGTTTTTT. Translated: CASSQDRGSDTGELFF.

The J gene is TRBJ2-1, the V gene TRBV14; D is perhaps TRBD2 (5 bases). The CDR3 runs to 13 residues. Trimming took off 4 bases at V and 10 bases at J, with 14 bases between the two ends. The V gene's germline CDR1 is SGHDN and CDR2 FVKESK. CDR3 loop: CASSRVRSGEQFF. CDR3 nucleotides: TGTGCCAGCAGCCGGGTCAGATCGGGAGAGCAGTTCTTC.

Details on this clone: The sample has other DNA sequences that encode this CDR3 too. The rearrangement links TRBV28 to TRBJ2-7; no definite D call. The CDR3 covers 12 residues. Germline loops: CDR1 MDHEN, CDR2 SYDVKM. With 3 bases removed from V and 3 bases from J, the gap between germline ends came to 6 bases. CDR3 residues: CASSFQNYEQYF. Here the CDR3 DNA reads TGTGCCAGCAGTTTCCAAAACTACGAGCAGTACTTC.